The T cell receptor (beta chain) under discussion was sequenced for a study of human T cells and chemical hapten exposure. At least ten counts were recorded for this clonotype. The germline V and J ends were trimmed by 2 bases and 1 base, with 19 bases remaining between them. CDR3 length: 18 residues. The germline V gene encodes CDR1 MNHEY and CDR2 SVGAGI. Time point: patch test 1, 2 weeks after DPC sensitization. The treatment: therapeutic diphenylcyclopropenone sensitization with weekly scalp DPC. Via MiXCR, TCRdb re-called the RACE reads, giving one row per CDR3 protein. The sample holds some 380,000 distinct CDR3 sequences, more than 4.5% seen once.

The clonotype comes from a woman in her 50s with alopecia areata. Some clones in this sample may be carry-over from other donors' samples. The chain employs TRBV6-5 and TRBJ2-3, with a tentative D call TRBD2 (6 bases). This material consisted of whole blood, taken in connection with sensitization to the hapten diphenylcyclopropenone (DPC). The CDR3 DNA sequence: TGTGCCAGCAGTTACGGTTGGGGAGGAGGCGAGGGCACAGATACGCAGTATTTT. Protein sequence: CASSYGWGGGEGTDTQYF.